This T cell receptor (beta chain) derives from a study of blood T cell repertoires in COVID-19. About the research overall: T cells, B-cell-depleted T cells, or PBMCs provided the cDNA or gDNA that served as material.

The sample holds a few counts of this clone. CDR1 is ENHRY and CDR2 is SYGVKD in the germline V gene. The CDR3 length is 14 residues. V shed 5 bases and J 4 bases; nucleotides not matched to a gene: 7. Followed over time, Seattle patients had been enrolled while infection was active. This table comes from immunoSEQ multiplex PCR, and its TCRdb copy is limited to in-frame clones, with some not included. The sample yields about 87,000 clones, around 82% seen once. This sequence joins TRBV10-3 and TRBJ2-7, with TRBD2 identical over 8 bases. The receptor was isolated from a woman of 80 years or more with COVID-19, enrolled during active disease. The sequenced material came from peripheral blood. In DNA form, the CDR3 reads TGTGCCATCAGTCTCTCGGGGGGGCGATACGAGCAGTACTTC. This translates into CAISLSGGRYEQYF.